This TCR beta chain was profiled in a study of T cells expressing NK-cell markers. Across the whole study: Source material for TCR beta repertoires consisted of sorted CD3+CD56+NKG2C+, CD3+CD56+NKG2C- and CD3+CD56-NKG2C+ T cells. There were seven HCMV-seropositive donors and one seronegative donor among the eight sequenced. Findings and limits, study-wide: Of CD8+ T cells, 1.0-7.0% belonged to dominant NKG2C+ clonotypes in roughly six donors.

CDR3 size: 15 residues. As to this clonotype: As yet, its antigen is unknown.

TCRdb re-called the 5' RACE reads and shows each CDR3 protein once, DNA omitted. Its clone listing holds 500,000 or so distinct CDR3 sequences. The V and J genes are TRBV12-3 or TRBV12-4 and TRBJ2-5; checking the TCRdb D call of TRBD2 is not possible without DNA. The specimen was blood T cells: a sorted CD56 or NKG2C T cell subset, CD4+ or CD8+ T cells, or bulk PBMC T cells (not recorded which). The clonotype comes from a man between 18 and 29 years old in good health. CDR3 residues: CASSPSGSGRETQYF.